This T cell receptor (beta chain) appears in the sequencing data of a study of T cell responses to AZD1222 COVID-19 vaccine. Study-level points and caveats: After the peak T cell response, and only then, were repertoires sampled. Rises in breadth and depth of Spike-specific TCRs came after two AZD1222 doses. With dominance at 160-218 and 743-854, vaccine-associated CD4 TCRs spanned spike. The donor group comprised mostly white British people and more females; the analysis possibly underestimated clonal diversity.

CDR1 and CDR2 (germline): MNHEY, SVGAGI. The CDR3 is 13 amino acids. V lost 4 bases and J lost 0, with 7 bases in between. TCRdb's copy holds only in-frame clones and misses some; the assay was immunoSEQ multiplex PCR. This table has approximately 85,000 clones, roughly 90% appearing once. A few counts support this clone. Its cognate antigen is unknown. The chain employs TRBV6-5 and TRBJ2-7; D gene uncertain. The receptor was derived from an adult in good health. Here the sequenced sample was peripheral blood, taken on day 0 of AZD1222 vaccination. CDR3 protein: CASSSGGSYEQYF. The CDR3 DNA sequence: TGTGCCAGCAGTTCCGGCGGCTCCTACGAGCAGTACTTC.